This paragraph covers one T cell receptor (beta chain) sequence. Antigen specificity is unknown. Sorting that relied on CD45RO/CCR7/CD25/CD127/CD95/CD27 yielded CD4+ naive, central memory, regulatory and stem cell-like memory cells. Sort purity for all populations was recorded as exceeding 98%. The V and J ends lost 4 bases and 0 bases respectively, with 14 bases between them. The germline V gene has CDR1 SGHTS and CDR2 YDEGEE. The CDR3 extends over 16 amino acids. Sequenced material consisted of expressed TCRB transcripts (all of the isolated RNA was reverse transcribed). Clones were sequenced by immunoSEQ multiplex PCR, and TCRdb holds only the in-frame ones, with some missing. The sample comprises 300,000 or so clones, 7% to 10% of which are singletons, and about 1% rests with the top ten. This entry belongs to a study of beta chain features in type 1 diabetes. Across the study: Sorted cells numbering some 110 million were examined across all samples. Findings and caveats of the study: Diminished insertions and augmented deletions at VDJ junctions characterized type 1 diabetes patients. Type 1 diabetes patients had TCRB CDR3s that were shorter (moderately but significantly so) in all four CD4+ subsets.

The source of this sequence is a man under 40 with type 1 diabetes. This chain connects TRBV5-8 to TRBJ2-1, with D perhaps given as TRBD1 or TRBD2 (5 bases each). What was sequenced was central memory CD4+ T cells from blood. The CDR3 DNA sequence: TGTGCCAGCAGCGCCAGGGTAGGGAGCTCCTACAATGAGCAGTTCTTC. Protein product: CASSARVGSSYNEQFF.